The 23 T cell receptor beta chains reported below all come from one sample, sequenced in a study of cytotoxic CD8 clonotypes in ibrutinib-treated CLL. Some clones are missing from TCRdb's copy, which holds only in-frame ones; the method was immunoSEQ multiplex PCR. Among 100,000 or so clones, roughly 60% were seen once, and the ten largest hold 37%. Sample: PBMCs, taken after 24 months of ibrutinib treatment. The receptor source for this set is a human donor with chronic lymphocytic leukemia.

A few counts support this clone. V usage is TRBV5-6 and J usage is TRBJ2-3; D perhaps matches TRBD2 (7 bases). Germline lookup yields CDR1 SGHDT and CDR2 YYEEEE. The CDR3 loop spans 15 amino acids. V lost 4 bases, J lost 2 bases, and 14 bases lay in between. The CDR3 region is CASSLGGQHTDTQYF. CDR3 bases: TGTGCCAGCAGCCTGGGGGGGCAGCACACAGATACGCAGTATTTT.

The rearrangement uses TRBV9 and TRBJ1-2; possibly TRBD1 for D (6 bases). The germline V and J ends were trimmed by 3 bases and 2 bases, with 11 bases remaining between them. Germline assignment: CDR1 SGDLS and CDR2 YYNGEE. This CDR3 spans 14 amino acids. The CDR3 DNA is TGTGCCAGCAGCGGAACAGGGACCAACTATGGCTACACCTTC. This codes for CASSGTGTNYGYTF.

The table lists this clone with a few counts. The chain combines TRBV6-6 with TRBJ1-5; D is perhaps TRBD1 (5 bases). Trimming stripped 5 bases from V and 5 bases from J, with 13 bases between. The CDR3 has 14 residues. Germline values: CDR1 MNHNY, CDR2 SVGAGI (reference sequence). The CDR3 region is CASSLLRDHQPQHF. In DNA form, the CDR3 reads TGTGCCAGCAGTCTTCTTCGGGACCATCAGCCCCAGCATTTT.

This clone was counted only a few times. J is TRBJ2-1 and V is TRBV10-3; no clear D gene. The CDR3 has 13 residues. The germline V and J ends were trimmed by 6 bases and 3 bases, with 9 bases remaining between them. Per germline, CDR1 ENHRY and CDR2 SYGVKD. CDR3 bases: TGTGCCATCAGACAACCAAACTACAATGAGCAGTTCTTC. Amino acid sequence: CAIRQPNYNEQFF.

This clone was found a few times. The chain couples TRBV28 to TRBJ1-2; D is possibly TRBD1 (5 bases). Trimming took 3 bases from V and 8 from J, leaving 16 bases between them. The CDR3 sequence is 14 residues long. Germline V lookup: CDR1 MDHEN, CDR2 SYDVKM. This CDR3 is CASSLGGPLRGYTF. CDR3 sequence (DNA): TGTGCCAGCAGTTTGGGGGGACCCCTCAGAGGCTACACCTTC.

This clone was seen a handful of times. The sample carries other DNA sequences with the same CDR3. The genes are TRBV5-1 and TRBJ2-5, with 7 nucleotides matching TRBD1. This CDR3 region has 14 residues. Germline-derived CDR1 and CDR2 are SGHRS and YFSETQ. V dropped 0 bases and J dropped 5; count of bases not matched to a gene: 4. DNA for the CDR3: TGCGCCAGCAGCTTGGAAGGGGGCGGTGAGACCCAGTACTTC. Its translation is CASSLEGGGETQYF.

The CDR3 DNA reads TGTGCCAGCAGTGACAACAGTAACACCGGGGAGCTGTTTTTT. Translation: CASSDNSNTGELFF. V and J are TRBV25-1 and TRBJ2-2; D is uncertain. CDR3 length: 14 residues. V was shortened by 3 bases and J by 2 bases, with 7 bases between the two germline ends. Per germline, CDR1 MGHDK and CDR2 SYGVNS. The full variable domain, completed using reference TRBV25-1 and TRBJ2-2, is EADIYQTPRYLVIGTGKKITLECSQTMGHDKMYWYQQDPGMELHLIHYSYGVNSTEKGDLSSESTVSRIRTEHFPLTLESARPSHTSQYLCASSDNSNTGELFFGEGSRLTVL.

The rearrangement uses TRBV7-2 and TRBJ2-1, with 8 bases aligning to TRBD2. The CDR3 contains 16 residues. Germline trimming cut 5 bases from V and 1 base from J; bases unmatched to any gene: 7. Germline-derived CDR1 and CDR2 are SGHTA and FQGNSA. The CDR3 bases are TGTGCCAGCAGCGCCGGGGGGGGCGCATCCTACAATGAGCAGTTCTTC. This translates into CASSAGGGASYNEQFF.

This clone has more than one count but fewer than ten. This chain joins TRBV11-2 and TRBJ2-2; D is undetermined. Looked up from germline, CDR1 is SGHAT and CDR2 is FQNNGV. The germline V and J ends were trimmed by 4 bases and 7 bases, with 4 bases remaining between them. The CDR3 is 11 amino acids. The CDR3 is CASSWGGELFF. CDR3 bases: TGTGCCAGCAGCTGGGGCGGGGAGCTGTTTTTT.

The chain employs TRBV6-1 and TRBJ2-1; D may be TRBD1 (5 bases). The V gene lost 7 bases and the J gene lost 4 bases, with 11 bases spanning the gap. Germline values: CDR1 MNHNS, CDR2 SASEGT. CDR3 length equals 13 residues. CDR3 protein: CASNQGQYNEQFF. As DNA, the CDR3 is TGTGCCAGCAATCAGGGTCAATACAATGAGCAGTTCTTC.

The chain combines TRBV11-2 with TRBJ2-2; 7 bases match TRBD2. V lost 0 bases to trimming and J lost 5 bases; unmatched junction nucleotides: 9. This CDR3 is built from 17 residues. Germline V CDR1 and CDR2: SGHAT, FQNNGV. In DNA form, the CDR3 reads TGTGCCAGCAGCTTAGAGAGATTAGCGGGCGAGACCGGGGAGCTGTTTTTT. Residues: CASSLERLAGETGELFF.

The chain carries TRBV28 and TRBJ1-4; D gene uncertain. V was shortened by 8 bases and J by 2 bases, with 12 bases between the two germline ends. In germline, CDR1 is MDHEN, CDR2 SYDVKM. CDR3 length: 14 amino acids. The CDR3 bases are TGTGCCAGCGGATTGATCGCGACTAATGAAAAACTGTTTTTT. It specifies CASGLIATNEKLFF. The full variable domain, rest sourced from reference TRBV28 and TRBJ1-4, is DVKVTQSSRYLVKRTGEKVFLECVQDMDHENMFWYRQDPGLGLRLIYFSYDVKMKEKGDIPEGYSVSREKKERFSLILESASTNQTSMYLCASGLIATNEKLFFGSGTQLSVL.

This chain links TRBV5-1 with TRBJ2-3; weak D call: TRBD1 (5 bases). Deletions cut 4 bases from V and 0 bases from J, with 15 bases between. The germline V gene encodes CDR1 SGHRS and CDR2 YFSETQ. The CDR3 covers 16 residues. In nucleotides, the CDR3 is TGCGCCAGCAGCCCCCCGACAGCAAAGAGCACAGATACGCAGTATTTT. As protein: CASSPPTAKSTDTQYF.

The genes are TRBV5-1 and TRBJ1-2; a possible D gene is TRBD1 (5 bases). Germline V gives CDR1 SGHRS, CDR2 YFSETQ. The CDR3 loop spans 14 amino acids. V was pared by 0 bases and J by 4 bases, with 10 bases between. As DNA, the CDR3 is TGCGCCAGCAGCTTGGATCCGGGGGGCTATGGCTACACCTTC. This gives the protein CASSLDPGGYGYTF.

This sequence joins TRBV7-2 and TRBJ2-1, with 7 bases fitting TRBD2. This CDR3 contains 13 residues. After removal of 5 bases from V and 5 bases from J, the junction contained 3 bases not matched to a gene. Looked up from germline, CDR1 is SGHTA and CDR2 is FQGNSA. The DNA of the CDR3 is TGTGCCAGCAGCCCGACTAGCAACAATGAGCAGTTCTTC. This gives the protein CASSPTSNNEQFF.

This clone was seen a few times. This sequence joins TRBV27 and TRBJ1-1, with D possibly matching TRBD1 (5 bases). V was shortened by 3 bases and J by 3 bases, with 8 bases between the two germline ends. Germline assignment: CDR1 MNHEY and CDR2 SMNVEV (reference sequence). The CDR3 loop spans 13 amino acids. The DNA for the CDR3 is TGTGCCAGCAGTTTCCGGGACTACACTGAAGCTTTCTTT. Translating it yields CASSFRDYTEAFF.

This clone was recorded only once. The chain uses TRBV14 and TRBJ2-7, with 16 bases fitting TRBD2. Germline CDR1 is SGHDN and CDR2 is FVKESK. With 3 bases clipped from V and 1 base from J, the junction kept 9 bases outside the gene matches. The CDR3 extends over 19 amino acids. CDR3 DNA sequence: TGTGCCAGCAGCCATCGTATTGGGACTAGCGGGGGGGAATCCTACGAGCAGTACTTC. Translation gives CASSHRIGTSGGESYEQYF. The entire variable domain, with the rest obtained from reference TRBV14 and TRBJ2-7, is as follows: EAGVTQFPSHSVIEKGQTVTLRCDPISGHDNLYWYRRVMGKEIKFLLHFVKESKQDESGMPNNRFLAERTGGTYSTLKVQPAELEDSGVYFCASSHRIGTSGGESYEQYFGPGTRLTVT.

The gene calls are TRBV19 and TRBJ1-5; D remains ambiguous. Trimming removed 2 bases at V and 3 bases at J, with 8 bases between. The CDR3 has 14 residues. Per the germline V gene, CDR1 is LNHDA and CDR2 is SQIVND (reference sequence). The CDR3 reads CASSISQPNQPQHF. The CDR3 DNA is TGTGCCAGTAGTATATCGCAGCCCAATCAGCCCCAGCATTTT. The full variable domain, in which reference TRBV19 and TRBJ1-5 provide the parts outside the CDR3, is DGGITQSPKYLFRKEGQNVTLSCEQNLNHDAMYWYRQDPGQGLRLIYYSQIVNDFQKGDIAEGYSVSREKKESFPLTVTSAQKNPTAFYLCASSISQPNQPQHFGDGTRLSIL.

This rearrangement joins TRBV9 to TRBJ2-6; the D is unclear. The V end was cut by 0 bases, the J end by 2 bases, with 6 bases between. Per germline, CDR1 SGDLS and CDR2 YYNGEE. The CDR3 totals 15 residues. This CDR3 reads CASSVEQPGANVLTF. The CDR3 bases are TGTGCCAGCAGCGTAGAGCAGCCTGGGGCCAACGTCCTGACTTTC.

J is TRBJ2-1 and V is TRBV27; D ambiguous. The CDR3 contains 13 residues. V lost 0 bases to trimming and J lost 8 bases, with 8 bases between them. Germline CDR1 is MNHEY and CDR2 is SMNVEV (reference sequence). CDR3 residues: CASSLSTFDEQFF. For the CDR3, the DNA is TGTGCCAGCAGTTTATCTACATTCGATGAGCAGTTCTTC.

Many counts were recorded for this clone. V usage is TRBV15 and J usage is TRBJ1-1, with D possibly TRBD1 on 6 matching bases. The germline gives CDR1 LNHNV, CDR2 YYDKDF (reference sequence). V lost 0 bases, J lost 10 bases, and 12 bases lay in between. The CDR3 totals 13 residues. CDR3 bases: TGTGCCACCAGCAGAGAGGTTGGGGGCGGAGCTTTCTTT. Its protein is CATSREVGGGAFF.

The chain is built from TRBV10-3 and TRBJ2-7; D remains ambiguous. Trimming cost V 3 bases and J 1 base, with 10 bases left between them. The CDR3 contains 14 residues. Per the germline V gene, CDR1 is ENHRY and CDR2 is SYGVKD. The DNA of the CDR3 is TGTGCCATCAGTGAAGAAGGCAGTTCCTACGAGCAGTACTTC. It is translated as CAISEEGSSYEQYF.

This chain uses TRBV30 with TRBJ2-6; perhaps TRBD2 as D (6 bases). Germline values: CDR1 GTSNPN, CDR2 SVGIG (reference sequence). This CDR3 is built from 15 residues. Trimming left V 3 bases short and J 0 bases short, with 9 bases between. The CDR3 region is CAWSAGSSGANVLTF. The DNA for the CDR3 is TGTGCCTGGAGCGCGGGGAGCTCTGGGGCCAACGTCCTGACTTTC. Filled out from reference TRBV30 and TRBJ2-6, the complete variable domain reads SQTIHQWPATLVQPVGSPLSLECTVEGTSNPNLYWYRQAAGRGLQLLFYSVGIGQISSEVPQNLSASRPQDRQFILSSKKLLLSDSGFYLCAWSAGSSGANVLTFGAGSRLTVL.